Listed here are 14 T cell receptor beta chains from one sample, sequenced in a study of identical twins (dated by TCRdb to about 2016). The library was generated by 5' RACE. The sequencing machine was an Illumina HiSeq 2000. The raw public reads went through TCRdb reprocessing: fastp at Q25, MiXCR clone calling, in-frame beta chains kept. When rows share a CDR3 protein, they turn into one entry using the most common DNA and genes. Counted in this sample were some 730,000 distinct CDR3 sequences; 15% to 20% of them appeared once. Around 14% of the sample belongs to the ten largest clones. The same specimen was also included in a second study, on T cells expressing NK-cell markers.

Sequencing input: PBMCs. These receptors all come from a young woman in good health.

V is TRBV4-3 and J is TRBJ2-2; 10 bases match TRBD2. The V gene end was trimmed by 0 bases and the J gene end by 6 bases; junction bases not matched to a gene: 13. This CDR3 comprises 19 residues. Germline CDR1 and CDR2: LGHNA and YSLEER. CDR3: CASSQETLLAGVGSGELFF. The CDR3 bases are TGCGCCAGCAGCCAAGAGACCCTCCTAGCGGGAGTAGGGTCCGGGGAGCTGTTTTTT.

V gene TRBV12-3 or TRBV12-4 combines with J gene TRBJ2-2; possible D gene TRBD1, 5 bases. The CDR3 runs 13 residues. V was pared by 2 bases and J by 8 bases, with 9 bases between. DNA of the CDR3: TGTGCCAGCAGTTTAAAGGGGTTAGGGGAGCTGTTTTTT. It is translated as CASSLKGLGELFF.

The chain uses TRBV9 and TRBJ2-1; no clear D. This CDR3 has 16 amino acids. The germline gives CDR1 SGDLS, CDR2 YYNGEE. Trimming took off 0 bases at V and 1 base at J, with 11 bases between the two ends. In DNA form, the CDR3 reads TGTGCCAGCAGCGTAGCTGCAGAATCATCCTACAATGAGCAGTTCTTC. It yields the protein CASSVAAESSYNEQFF.

The sample holds many counts of this clonotype. The V gene is TRBV12-3 or TRBV12-4, the J gene TRBJ2-1; D remains unclear. The V end was cut by 4 bases, the J end by 5 bases, with 6 bases between. The CDR3 contains 12 residues. CDR3 in amino acids: CASSSRNNEQFF. The CDR3 DNA follows: TGTGCCAGCAGTTCCCGGAACAATGAGCAGTTCTTC.

This clonotype was observed a handful of times. V is TRBV12-5 and J is TRBJ2-5; 9 bases are shared with TRBD1. The germline CDR1 and CDR2 sequences are LGHNT and FRNRAP. V shed 5 bases and J 1 base; nucleotides not matched to a gene: 2. The CDR3 is 14 residues long. CDR3 amino acids: CASGLTGGQETQYF. The CDR3 nucleotides are TGTGCTAGTGGTCTGACAGGGGGCCAAGAGACCCAGTACTTC.

This clonotype was seen many times. The CDR3 loop reads CASTTYRLAGTETQYF. The CDR3 DNA follows: TGTGCCAGCACCACATACCGACTAGCGGGTACGGAGACCCAGTACTTC. V usage is TRBV12-3 or TRBV12-4 and J usage is TRBJ2-5, with 10 bases that match TRBD2. This CDR3 has 16 amino acids. Losses at the gene ends were 7 bases for V and 5 bases for J; bases not matched to a gene: 13.

The genes are TRBV10-3 and TRBJ2-3, with 9 nucleotides matching TRBD2. The trim removed 0 bases at V and 4 bases at J, leaving 17 bases unmatched. The CDR3 totals 20 residues. The germline V gene encodes CDR1 ENHRY and CDR2 SYGVKD. The CDR3 here is CAISESWLAGLRSRSDTQYF. The CDR3 DNA follows: TGTGCCATCAGTGAGTCTTGGCTAGCGGGATTGCGAAGTCGGTCAGATACGCAGTATTTT.

This chain uses TRBV29-1 with TRBJ2-2, with a tentative D call TRBD2 (5 bases). This CDR3 contains 13 residues. Germline loops: CDR1 SQVTM, CDR2 ANQGSEA. The CDR3 loop reads CSSQRPNTGELFF. CDR3 in DNA: TGCAGTTCCCAGCGGCCGAACACCGGGGAGCTGTTTTTT.

The V gene is TRBV10-2, the J gene TRBJ2-7, with D perhaps matching TRBD1 (6 bases). Germline V lookup: CDR1 WSHSY, CDR2 SAAADI. There are 18 residues in the CDR3. V was clipped by 9 bases and J by 5 bases, with 32 bases between them. Here the CDR3 reads CASIADSYERGGRHEQYF. The CDR3 bases are TGCGCCAGTATCGCGGACAGTTACGAGAGGGGCGGACGTCACGAGCAGTACTTC.

V gene TRBV20-1 combines with J gene TRBJ2-3, with TRBD2 identical over 8 bases. CDR1 is DFQATT and CDR2 is SNEGSKA in the germline V gene (reference sequence). J was trimmed by 5 bases and V by 3 bases; bases with no gene match: 10. CDR3 length: 15 amino acids. CDR3 amino acids: CSASPTAGEVDTQYF. For the CDR3, the DNA is TGCAGTGCTAGTCCAACAGCGGGAGAAGTAGATACGCAGTATTTT.

The chain uses TRBV9 and TRBJ2-3; TRBD2 aligns across 9 bases. Germline lookup yields CDR1 SGDLS and CDR2 YYNGEE. V was pared by 3 bases and J by 2 bases, with 4 bases of the junction left unmatched. This CDR3 comprises 15 residues. The CDR3 loop is CASSGRLADTDTQYF. The CDR3 nucleotides read TGTGCCAGCAGCGGCCGACTAGCGGACACAGATACGCAGTATTTT.

J is TRBJ2-7 and V is TRBV7-8, with D maybe TRBD1 (6 bases). Trimming shortened V by 5 bases and J by 7 bases, and 15 bases separated the two germline ends. This CDR3 comprises 13 residues. Germline assignment: CDR1 SGHVS and CDR2 FQNEAQ. CDR3 sequence: CASSLDRPWEQYF. The CDR3 coding sequence is TGTGCCAGCAGCCTAGACAGGCCTTGGGAGCAGTACTTC.

This clonotype occurred a few times. The rearrangement joins TRBV4-2 to TRBJ2-1; D is possibly TRBD1 or TRBD2 (5 bases each). The germline V gene has CDR1 LGHNA and CDR2 YNFKEQ. The CDR3 is 15 amino acids. The V end was cut by 3 bases, the J end by 8 bases, with 17 bases between. This CDR3 reads CASSQAWDPDDEQFF. In DNA, the CDR3 is TGTGCCAGCAGCCAGGCCTGGGACCCGGACGATGAGCAGTTCTTC.

The chain carries TRBV20-1 and TRBJ2-1; D unresolved. Germline V lookup: CDR1 DFQATT, CDR2 SNEGSKA (reference sequence). This CDR3 has 14 amino acids. The germline V and J ends were trimmed by 3 bases and 3 bases, with 12 bases remaining between them. The DNA of the CDR3 is TGCAGTGCTAGTGGTCAAGCCAACTACAATGAGCAGTTCTTC. Encoded protein: CSASGQANYNEQFF.